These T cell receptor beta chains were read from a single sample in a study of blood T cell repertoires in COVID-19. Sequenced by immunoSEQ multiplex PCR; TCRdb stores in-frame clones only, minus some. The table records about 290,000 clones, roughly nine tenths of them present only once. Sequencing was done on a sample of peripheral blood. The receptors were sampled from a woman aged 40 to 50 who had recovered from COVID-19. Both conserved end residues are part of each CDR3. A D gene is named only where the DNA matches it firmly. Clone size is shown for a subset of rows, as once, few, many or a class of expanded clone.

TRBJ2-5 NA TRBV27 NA CASSPIDQETQYF TGTGCCAGCAGCCCTATAGACCAAGAGACCCAGTACTTC
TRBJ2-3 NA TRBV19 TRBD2 CASSRSSGNTDTQYF TGTGCCAGTAGTAGGTCTAGCGGGAACACAGATACGCAGTATTTT
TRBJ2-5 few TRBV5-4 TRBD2 CASHGLAGGPSETQYF TGTGCCAGCCATGGACTAGCGGGAGGGCCCTCGGAGACCCAGTACTTC
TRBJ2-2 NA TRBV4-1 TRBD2 CASSQEGSGIAGELFF TGCGCCAGCAGCCAAGAGGGGAGCGGGATAGCCGGGGAGCTGTTTTTT
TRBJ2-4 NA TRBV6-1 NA CASSEVPGNIQYF TGTGCCAGCAGTGAAGTTCCGGGAAACATTCAGTACTTC
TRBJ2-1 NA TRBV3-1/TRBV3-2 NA CASSQAGSSYNEQFF TGTGCCAGCAGCCAAGCGGGAAGCTCCTACAATGAGCAGTTCTTC
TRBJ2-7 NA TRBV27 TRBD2 CASWRAGRLAGEFTQPYEQYF TGTGCCTCCTGGCGGGCAGGGCGGCTAGCGGGAGAGTTTACCCAACCCTACGAGCAGTACTTC
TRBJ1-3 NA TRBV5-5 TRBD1 CASSQDRGGNTIYF TGTGCCAGCAGCCAAGACAGGGGTGGAAACACCATATATTTT
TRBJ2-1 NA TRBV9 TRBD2 CASSKRLAGLVNEQFF TGTGCCAGCAGCAAACGACTAGCGGGACTAGTTAATGAGCAGTTCTTC
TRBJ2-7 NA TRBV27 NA CASSLSPERVEQYF TGTGCCAGCAGTTTATCACCGGAGAGGGTGGAGCAGTACTTC
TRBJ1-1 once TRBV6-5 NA CASSRGGTSEAFF TGTGCCAGCAGCCGGGGGGGTACCTCTGAAGCTTTCTTT
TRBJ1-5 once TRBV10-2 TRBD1 CASGDRGQDQPQHF TGCGCCAGCGGGGACAGGGGGCAGGATCAGCCCCAGCATTTT
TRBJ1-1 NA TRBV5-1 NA CASSLGPRQGMNTEAFF TGCGCCAGCAGCTTGGGTCCTCGGCAGGGAATGAACACTGAAGCTTTCTTT
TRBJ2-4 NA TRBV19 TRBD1 CASSIGGQGVAKNIQYF TGTGCCAGTAGTATTGGTGGACAGGGGGTTGCCAAAAACATTCAGTACTTC
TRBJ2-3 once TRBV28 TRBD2 CASSPGTSGSYTQYF TGTGCCAGCAGTCCCGGGACTAGCGGGAGTTACACGCAGTATTTT
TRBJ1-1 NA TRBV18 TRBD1 CASSPGQGNEAFF TGTGCCAGCTCACCAGGACAGGGCAATGAAGCTTTCTTT
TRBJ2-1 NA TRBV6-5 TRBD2 CASRRGLAGAGEQFF TGTGCCAGCAGGAGGGGACTAGCGGGAGCGGGTGAGCAGTTCTTC
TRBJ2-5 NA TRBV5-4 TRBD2 CASSLPGTSLSETQYF TGTGCCAGCAGCTTGCCCGGGACTAGCCTTTCTGAGACCCAGTACTTC
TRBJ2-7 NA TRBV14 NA CASSLGGYEQYF TGTGCCAGCAGCCTCGGCGGGTACGAGCAGTACTTC
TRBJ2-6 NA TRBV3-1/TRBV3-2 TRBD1 CASSQGDRDTSGANVLTF TGTGCCAGCAGCCAAGGGGACAGGGACACCTCTGGGGCCAACGTCCTGACTTTC
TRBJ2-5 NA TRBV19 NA CASSLLSDETQYF TGTGCCAGTAGCCTCTTGAGCGACGAGACCCAGTACTTC
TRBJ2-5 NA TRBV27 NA CASKTRLTGAQYF TGTGCCAGCAAGACCAGACTAACCGGGGCCCAGTACTTC
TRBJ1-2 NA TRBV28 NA CASSFARNYGYTF TGTGCCAGCAGTTTTGCACGGAACTATGGCTACACCTTC
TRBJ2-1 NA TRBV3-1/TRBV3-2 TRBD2 CASSQDAGAAYEQFF TGTGCCAGCAGCCAAGACGCGGGAGCCGCCTATGAGCAGTTCTTC
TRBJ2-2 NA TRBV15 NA CATSSREWDTGELFF TGTGCCACCAGCAGTCGGGAGTGGGACACCGGGGAGCTGTTTTTT
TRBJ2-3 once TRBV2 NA CARKRASSTDTQYF TGTGCCAGAAAGCGGGCCTCTAGCACAGATACGCAGTATTTT
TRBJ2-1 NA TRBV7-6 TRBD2 CASSRLAGAASYNEQFF TGTGCCAGCAGCAGACTAGCGGGAGCCGCCTCCTACAATGAGCAGTTCTTC
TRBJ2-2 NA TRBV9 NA CASSVGEFGELFF TGTGCCAGCAGCGTAGGGGAGTTCGGGGAGCTGTTTTTT
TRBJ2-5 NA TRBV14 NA CASSLHSGQETQYF TGTGCCAGCAGCCTCCACAGCGGCCAAGAGACCCAGTACTTC
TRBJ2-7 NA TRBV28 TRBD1 CASSGGQGAVEQYF TGTGCCAGCAGTGGCGGACAGGGAGCTGTAGAGCAGTACTTC
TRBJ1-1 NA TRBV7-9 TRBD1 CASSHRDRATEAFF TGTGCCAGCAGCCACCGGGACAGGGCTACTGAAGCTTTCTTT
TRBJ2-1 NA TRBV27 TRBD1 CASSLTGNEQFF TGTGCCAGCAGTTTGACAGGGAATGAGCAGTTCTTC
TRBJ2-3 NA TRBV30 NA CAWSVLPWGDTQYF TGTGCCTGGAGTGTACTCCCTTGGGGCGATACGCAGTATTTT
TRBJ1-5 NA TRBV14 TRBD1 CARTQGDQPQHF TGTGCCAGGACCCAGGGGGATCAGCCCCAGCATTTT
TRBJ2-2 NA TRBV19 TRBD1 CASSFDRGYTGELFF TGTGCCAGTAGTTTTGACAGGGGGTACACCGGGGAGCTGTTTTTT
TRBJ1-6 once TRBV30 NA CAWTPALGAPLHF TGTGCCTGGACCCCGGCCCTCGGAGCACCCCTCCACTTT
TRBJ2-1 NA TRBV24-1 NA CATSGSSRSSYNEQFF TGTGCCACCAGTGGCTCTAGCCGGAGCTCCTACAATGAGCAGTTCTTC
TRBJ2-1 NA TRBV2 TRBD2 CASSMREPLSNEQFF TGTGCCAGCAGTATGCGGGAGCCCCTGTCCAATGAGCAGTTCTTC
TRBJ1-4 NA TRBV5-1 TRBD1 CASSLLTGGTNEKLFF TGCGCCAGCAGCCTACTTACAGGGGGAACTAATGAAAAACTGTTTTTT
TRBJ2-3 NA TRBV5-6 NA CASSLITGYTDTQYF TGTGCCAGCAGCTTGATAACAGGGTACACAGATACGCAGTATTTT
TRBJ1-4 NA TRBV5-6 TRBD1 CASSLQGGGGEKLFF TGTGCCAGCAGCTTGCAAGGGGGCGGAGGTGAAAAACTGTTTTTT
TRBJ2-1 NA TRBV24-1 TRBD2 CATSDFGTSGYNEQFF TGTGCCACCAGTGATTTTGGCACTAGCGGATACAATGAGCAGTTCTTC
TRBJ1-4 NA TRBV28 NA CASSDNREGYEKLFF TGTGCCAGCAGCGATAACAGGGAAGGGTATGAAAAACTGTTTTTT
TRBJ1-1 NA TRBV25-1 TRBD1 CASSEYKGTANTEAFF TGTGCCAGCAGTGAATATAAGGGGACAGCAAACACTGAAGCTTTCTTT
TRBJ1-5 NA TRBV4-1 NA CASSQESLNQPQHF TGCGCCAGCAGCCAAGAAAGCCTTAATCAGCCCCAGCATTTT
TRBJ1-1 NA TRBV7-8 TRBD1 CASSDRTGANTEAFF TGTGCCAGCAGCGACCGGACAGGGGCGAACACTGAAGCTTTCTTT
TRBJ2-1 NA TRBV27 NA CASSNGGGGTYNEQFF TGTGCCAGCAGCAACGGGGGAGGTGGAACCTACAATGAGCAGTTCTTC
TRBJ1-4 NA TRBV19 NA CASSIPGDEKLFF TGTGCCAGTAGTATACCAGGTGATGAAAAACTGTTTTTT
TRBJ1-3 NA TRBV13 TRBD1 CASSRTGVNTIYF TGTGCCAGCAGTAGGACAGGGGTAAACACCATATATTTT
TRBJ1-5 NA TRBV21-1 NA CASSPRRKYEASNQPQHF TGTGCCAGCAGCCCCCGACGCAAGTACGAGGCGAGCAATCAGCCCCAGCATTTT
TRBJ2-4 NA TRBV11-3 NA CASSLAAGLSKNIQYF TGTGCCAGCAGCTTAGCGGCGGGGTTATCCAAAAACATTCAGTACTTC
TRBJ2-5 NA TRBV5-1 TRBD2 CASREVLAGVVTQYF TGCGCCAGCAGAGAGGTACTAGCGGGAGTTGTGACCCAGTACTTC
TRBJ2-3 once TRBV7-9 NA CATGLQPSSDTQYF TGTGCCACGGGACTTCAACCTTCTTCAGATACGCAGTATTTT